This T cell receptor beta chain was observed in a study of blood T cell repertoires in COVID-19. On the study more broadly: Italy, Spain and the United States were the sources of the convalescent and acute COVID-19 samples. T cells, B-cell-depleted T cells, or PBMCs supplied cDNA or gDNA.

Source study methods: Estimation of nucleated cell counts was performed using reference gene primer amplification. Profiling relied on immunoSEQ multiplex PCR, and the TCRdb table lists in-frame clones only, not all of them. That table is the source of V, J and clone size, and D and trimming were worked out from the DNA. This sample has fewer than 200,000 clones, with about 89% found just once. V lost 0 bases and J lost 7, with 7 bases in between. The CDR3 is 14 amino acids. Germline CDR1 and CDR2: LGHDT and YNNKEL (reference sequence). This chain joins TRBV3-1 (or the pseudogene TRBV3-2) and TRBJ1-6; tentative D call: TRBD1 (5 bases). Material for sequencing was peripheral blood. The origin of this receptor is a man in his forties with active or convalescent COVID-19. The CDR3, as DNA: TGTGCCAGCAGCCAAGAGGGGGGAAATTCACCCCTCCACTTT. It specifies CASSQEGGNSPLHF.